The 27 T cell receptor beta chains given below trace back to one sample, sequenced in a study of neurological immune-mediated disorders. One entry per CDR3 protein, called by TCRdb with MiXCR from the 5' RACE reads. The sample contains about 44,000 distinct CDR3 sequences, roughly 21% of which appear only once. As for time point: technical triplicate 3. The sample comprised PBMCs. The receptor source for this set is a man in his fifties or sixties with HTLV-1-associated myelopathy (HAM/TSP).

The sample holds many counts of this clonotype. The chain carries TRBV12-3 or TRBV12-4 and TRBJ2-6; D remains ambiguous. With 10 bases removed from V and 0 bases from J, the gap between germline ends came to 7 bases. There are 13 residues in the CDR3. The CDR3 DNA sequence: TGTGCCATCTTAAGCTCTGGGGCCAACGTCCTGACTTTC. It codes for CAILSSGANVLTF.

This clonotype was seen repeatedly, ten times or more. The chain couples TRBV5-1 to TRBJ2-2, with D perhaps TRBD1 (6 bases). The CDR3 is 16 residues long. V was clipped by 4 bases and J by 0 bases, with 13 bases between them. Germline-derived CDR1 and CDR2 are SGHRS and YFSETQ. Here the CDR3 DNA reads TGCGCCAGCAGCGACCACACAGGGTCGAACACCGGGGAGCTGTTTTTT. As protein: CASSDHTGSNTGELFF.

At least ten counts were recorded for this clonotype. This sequence joins TRBV10-2 and TRBJ2-7; TRBD2 agrees at 10 bases. From germline, CDR1 is WSHSY and CDR2 SAAADI. With 3 bases clipped from V and 1 base from J, the junction kept 3 bases outside the gene matches. The CDR3 is 15 residues long. The CDR3 nucleotides read TGCGCCAGCAGTGAACTGGGACTAGCGTCCTACGAGCAGTACTTC. Translated, it gives CASSELGLASYEQYF.

This clonotype was picked up many times. The J gene is TRBJ1-2, the V gene TRBV5-5; TRBD1 matches 7 bases. The junction had 6 bases not matched to a gene; V was cut back by 4 bases and J by 0 bases. The CDR3 sequence is 15 residues long. Germline-derived CDR1 and CDR2 are SGHKS and YYEKEE (reference sequence). CDR3 bases: TGTGCCAGCAGCCAGGGACAGACTCCTAACTATGGCTACACCTTC. Encoded protein: CASSQGQTPNYGYTF. The complete variable domain, with remaining parts taken from reference TRBV5-5 and TRBJ1-2, reads DAGVTQSPTHLIKTRGQQVTLRCSPISGHKSVSWYQQVLGQGPQFIFQYYEKEERGRGNFPDRFSARQFPNYSSELNVNALLLGDSALYLCASSQGQTPNYGYTFGSGTRLTVV.

This clonotype was observed at least ten times. The V call is TRBV24-1, the J call TRBJ2-7; TRBD2 matches 8 bases. In germline, CDR1 is KGHDR, CDR2 SFDVKD. The CDR3 has 15 amino acids. V shed 5 bases, J shed 4 bases, and the junction held 9 bases outside the gene matches. Here the CDR3 reads CATSGGAGEGYEQYF. DNA of the CDR3: TGTGCCACCAGTGGTGGAGCGGGAGAGGGATACGAGCAGTACTTC.

This clonotype was seen ten or more times. The genes are TRBV29-1 and TRBJ2-7; D is undetermined. Per the germline V gene, CDR1 is SQVTM and CDR2 is ANQGSEA. Trimming removed 5 bases from V and 3 bases from J, with 23 bases in between. CDR3 size: 16 residues. This CDR3 is CSVHTLGEGSGYEQYF. CDR3 in DNA: TGCAGCGTTCACACCCTCGGAGAAGGGTCAGGCTACGAGCAGTACTTC.

This clonotype was recorded many times. This sequence joins TRBV10-3 and TRBJ2-2; D unclear. The CDR3 is 15 residues long. Trimming removed 5 bases at V and 0 bases at J, with 10 bases between. Germline V lookup: CDR1 ENHRY, CDR2 SYGVKD. CDR3 sequence reads: CAISPHPANTGELFF. CDR3 nucleotides: TGTGCCATCAGTCCACATCCAGCGAACACCGGGGAGCTGTTTTTT.

As regards this clonotype: A junction end diverges from the germline sequence, so it may reflect a read error. The V and J genes are TRBV15 and TRBJ2-5; weak D call: TRBD1 (6 bases). Germline CDR1 is LNHNV and CDR2 is YYDKDF (reference sequence). The CDR3 totals 13 residues. CDR3 sequence: CATSRGGQVTQYF. The CDR3 DNA follows: TGTGCCACCAGCAGAGGGGGGCAAGTGACCCAGTACTTC.

J is TRBJ2-2 and V is TRBV27; D is ambiguous. The V gene lost 5 bases and the J gene lost 8 bases, with 15 bases spanning the gap. The CDR3 covers 14 residues. Germline loops: CDR1 MNHEY, CDR2 SMNVEV (reference sequence). In DNA form, the CDR3 reads TGTGCCAGCAGTCCCCAGACACGTTCGGGGGAGCTGTTTTTT. This gives the protein CASSPQTRSGELFF.

At least ten counts were recorded for this clonotype. The J gene is TRBJ2-1, the V gene TRBV6-6; TRBD2 agrees at 13 bases. Germline CDR1 reads MNHNY; CDR2 reads SVGAGI (reference sequence). Trimming cost V 6 bases and J 9 bases; bases outside gene matches: 11. The CDR3 is made up of 16 amino acids. Written as DNA, the CDR3 is TGTGCCAGCAGGCGGACCGGGACTAGCGGGATGGGTGAGCAGTTCTTC. It specifies CASRRTGTSGMGEQFF.

This clonotype was recorded only once. J is TRBJ2-2 and V is TRBV10-3, with 13 bases identical to TRBD2. Germline V gene data show CDR1 as ENHRY and CDR2 as SYGVKD. The V segment lost 7 bases and the J segment 4 bases; nucleotides outside the gene matches: 6. The CDR3 is 16 residues long. CDR3 loop: CAITPGLAGSTGELFF. CDR3 in DNA: TGTGCCATCACCCCGGGACTAGCGGGATCCACCGGGGAGCTGTTTTTT.

This clonotype was observed many times. V usage is TRBV10-3 and J usage is TRBJ2-2; TRBD2 matches at 8 bases. The CDR3 covers 16 residues. V lost 4 bases, J lost 1 base, and 5 bases stayed unmatched. CDR1 is ENHRY, CDR2 SYGVKD, per germline. The CDR3 spells CAISGPGLENTGELFF. The CDR3 DNA sequence: TGTGCCATCAGTGGCCCGGGACTAGAGAACACCGGGGAGCTGTTTTTT.

There are many counts of this clonotype. The genes are TRBV4-2 and TRBJ1-4; D is ambiguous. Germline CDR1 is LGHNA and CDR2 is YNFKEQ. This CDR3 is 13 amino acids long. V lost 0 bases and J 10 bases, leaving 9 bases between the germline ends. CDR3 coding DNA: TGTGCCAGCAGCCAAGAAGGGCAGACAAAACTGTTTTTT. Translated, it gives CASSQEGQTKLFF.

This clonotype was seen many times. The chain couples TRBV4-1 to TRBJ2-5; TRBD2 matches 8 bases. The CDR3 covers 16 residues. Germline loops: CDR1 MGHRA, CDR2 YSYEKL. J gave up 2 bases and V 4 bases, and 9 bases lay outside the gene matches. The chain's CDR3 is CASSPRGAGDQETQYF. The CDR3 DNA follows: TGCGCCAGCAGCCCCCGCGGAGCGGGAGATCAAGAGACCCAGTACTTC.

In its sample, this clonotype was seen many times. The V call is TRBV29-1, the J call TRBJ2-2; a possible D gene is TRBD1 (6 bases). The CDR3 runs to 15 residues. Trimming shortened V by 2 bases and J by 1 base, and 11 bases separated the two germline ends. Germline V gives CDR1 SQVTM, CDR2 ANQGSEA. DNA for the CDR3: TGCAGCGTTGAACTCCGGACAGTGAACACCGGGGAGCTGTTTTTT. This encodes CSVELRTVNTGELFF.

This clonotype occurred many times. The genes are TRBV12-3 or TRBV12-4 and TRBJ2-7; D gene uncertain. CDR3 size: 12 residues. The V end was cut by 4 bases, the J end by 6 bases, with 10 bases between. The CDR3 loop reads CASSYGQVEQYF. In DNA form, the CDR3 reads TGTGCCAGCAGTTACGGCCAGGTCGAGCAGTACTTC.

Comments on this clonotype: One junction end does not reproduce the germline sequence, and a read error may be involved. This chain joins TRBV19 and TRBJ1-2; tentatively, D is TRBD1 (5 bases). Germline V CDR1 and CDR2: LNHDA, SQIVND (reference sequence). CDR3 length: 12 residues. The CDR3 is CASRPRGFGYTF. The CDR3, as DNA: TGTGCCAGTAGACCGCGGGGCTTCGGCTATACCTTC.

This clonotype was counted at least ten times. The chain joins TRBV28 to TRBJ1-1, with TRBD1 as a possible D gene (5 bases). The V end was cut by 6 bases, the J end by 5 bases, with 22 bases between. Germline lookup yields CDR1 MDHEN and CDR2 SYDVKM. This CDR3 contains 16 residues. DNA of the CDR3: TGTGCCAGCAGCACTCACCGGGACCCCGCGCGGACTGAAGCTTTCTTT. It specifies CASSTHRDPARTEAFF.

This clonotype was counted a few times. The rearrangement links TRBV19 to TRBJ1-3, with TRBD1 identical over 10 bases. With 6 bases clipped from V and 4 bases from J, the junction kept 6 bases outside the gene matches. This CDR3 has 15 residues. CDR1 and CDR2 (germline): LNHDA, SQIVND (reference sequence). The CDR3 sequence: CASSARDRGGNTIYF. The CDR3 DNA sequence: TGTGCCAGTAGCGCCCGGGACAGGGGCGGAAACACCATATATTTT. Variable domain in full (rest from reference TRBV19 and TRBJ1-3): DGGITQSPKYLFRKEGQNVTLSCEQNLNHDAMYWYRQDPGQGLRLIYYSQIVNDFQKGDIAEGYSVSREKKESFPLTVTSAQKNPTAFYLCASSARDRGGNTIYFGEGSWLTVV.

At least ten counts were recorded for this clonotype. Here the CDR3 reads CASSSPWGASSYEQYF. DNA of the CDR3: TGTGCCAGCAGCTCCCCATGGGGGGCGAGCTCCTACGAGCAGTACTTC. The chain employs TRBV5-6 and TRBJ2-7; D assignment may be TRBD1 or TRBD2 (6 bases each). Germline assignment: CDR1 SGHDT and CDR2 YYEEEE. CDR3 length: 16 residues. Trimming shortened V by 3 bases and J by 0 bases, and 16 bases separated the two germline ends.

This clonotype occurred many times. The rearrangement joins TRBV5-1 to TRBJ2-7; 10 nucleotides agree with TRBD2. Germline V CDR1 and CDR2: SGHRS, YFSETQ. The CDR3 runs to 14 residues. V gave up 4 bases and J gave up 0 bases; unmatched junction bases: 1. The CDR3: CASSPSGSSYEQYF. As DNA, the CDR3 is TGCGCCAGCAGCCCTAGCGGGAGCTCCTACGAGCAGTACTTC. The variable domain in full, completed from reference TRBV5-1 and TRBJ2-7, reads KAGVTQTPRYLIKTRGQQVTLSCSPISGHRSVSWYQQTPGQGLQFLFEYFSETQRNKGNFPGRFSGRQFSNSRSEMNVSTLELGDSALYLCASSPSGSSYEQYFGPGTRLTVT.

Many counts were recorded for this clonotype. The chain carries TRBV20-1 and TRBJ2-4; no firm D call. Germline V lookup: CDR1 DFQATT, CDR2 SNEGSKA (reference sequence). The V end was cut by 3 bases, the J end by 6 bases, with 18 bases between. The CDR3 has 15 amino acids. The CDR3 DNA follows: TGCAGTGCTAGGCCTACAACGGGTGATGCAAACATTCAGTACTTC. Encoded protein: CSARPTTGDANIQYF.

This clonotype was observed many times. The genes are TRBV5-1 and TRBJ2-3; D is unclear. V was pared by 4 bases and J by 3 bases, with 12 bases between. The CDR3 contains 14 residues. CDR1 and CDR2 (germline): SGHRS, YFSETQ. The CDR3 sequence: CASSPRPITDTQYF. The CDR3 region has the DNA TGCGCCAGCAGCCCCCGGCCCATTACAGATACGCAGTATTTT.

Ten or more counts support this clonotype. This chain joins TRBV20-1 and TRBJ2-7, with 7 bases aligning to TRBD2. Germline loops: CDR1 DFQATT, CDR2 SNEGSKA (reference sequence). The CDR3 length is 14 residues. Trimming cost V 3 bases and J 2 bases; bases outside gene matches: 7. CDR3 protein: CSASPIAGAYEQYF. CDR3 coding DNA: TGCAGTGCTAGTCCTATAGCGGGTGCCTACGAGCAGTACTTC.

This clonotype came up many times. The rearrangement joins TRBV7-9 to TRBJ2-6; D is uncertain. V shed 3 bases and J shed 3 bases, with 12 bases lying between them. CDR1 is SEHNR, CDR2 FQNEAQ, per germline (reference sequence). The CDR3 covers 16 residues. The DNA of the CDR3 is TGTGCCAGCAGCTTTGGTCAGGTTGTTGGGGCCAACGTCCTGACTTTC. The encoded protein is CASSFGQVVGANVLTF.

The V call is TRBV9, the J call TRBJ2-7, with 7 bases fitting TRBD1. Trimming took 2 bases from V and 2 from J; bases not matched to a gene: 4. Germline values: CDR1 SGDLS, CDR2 YYNGEE. The CDR3 runs 14 residues. The DNA for the CDR3 is TGTGCCAGCAGCGTTCGACAGGGACCCTACGAGCAGTACTTC. Translated, it gives CASSVRQGPYEQYF.

This sequence joins TRBV4-2 and TRBJ2-3, with D tentatively TRBD2 (6 bases). Germline CDR1 and CDR2: LGHNA and YNFKEQ. Between the trimmed V and J ends, which lost 0 bases and 1 base, there was a span of 14 bases. The CDR3 runs to 17 residues. CDR3 loop: CASSQDLSGDGTDTQYF. The DNA of the CDR3 is TGTGCCAGCAGCCAAGACTTGTCGGGAGACGGCACAGATACGCAGTATTTT.